The rows below give T cell receptor beta chains drawn from one sample of a study of CD8 T cells in Susac syndrome. Each CDR3 protein gets one entry after TCRdb re-called the immunoSEQ multiplex PCR reads with MiXCR. The data contain around 230,000 distinct CDR3 sequences, approximately 95% of them seen just once; the ten biggest clones take up 0.075% to 0.095%. The sequenced material came from CD4+ T cells from PBMCs. These receptors all come from a human donor with multiple sclerosis. Both conserved end residues are part of each CDR3. D genes are given only for firm matches. Only some rows state a clone size, as once, few, many or a class for expanded clones.

>NA|NA|TRBJ2-4|TRBV20-1
CSAKDFTTSLQYF
TGCAGTGCTAAGGACTTCACCACGAGCCTTCAGTACTTC
>NA|NA|TRBJ2-3|TRBV29-1
CSVGAPGQLTDTQYF
TGCAGCGTGGGAGCTCCGGGACAACTCACAGATACGCAGTATTTT
>NA|TRBD1|TRBJ2-1|TRBV14
CASSLPGTGGPEQFF
TGTGCCAGCAGCCTACCGGGAACAGGGGGTCCTGAGCAGTTCTTC
>once|NA|TRBJ1-6|TRBV15
CATSRDLVSPLHF
TGTGCCACCAGCAGAGATCTAGTTTCACCCCTCCACTTT
>NA|NA|TRBJ2-5|TRBV9
CASSVGQGTGGQETQYF
TGTGCCAGCAGCGTTGGGCAGGGGACGGGGGGCCAAGAGACCCAGTACTTC
>once|NA|TRBJ1-2|TRBV29-1
CSVEDRQVDGYTF
TGCAGCGTTGAAGACCGGCAGGTGGATGGCTACACCTTC
>NA|NA|TRBJ1-5|TRBV3-1
CASTHGLNQPQHF
TGTGCCAGCACCCACGGTCTTAATCAGCCCCAGCATTTT
>NA|NA|TRBJ1-2|TRBV3-1
CASSLGPDYTF
TGTGCCAGCAGCCTCGGACCTGACTACACCTTC
>NA|TRBD2|TRBJ2-1|TRBV28
CASSGTSGNYNEQFF
TGTGCCAGCAGCGGGACTAGCGGGAACTACAATGAGCAGTTCTTC
>NA|NA|TRBJ2-1|TRBV23-1
CACWLYNEQFF
TGCGCCTGCTGGCTGTACAATGAGCAGTTCTTC
>NA|NA|TRBJ2-7|TRBV12-3/TRBV12-4
CASSLGARGARPYEQYF
TGTGCCAGCAGTTTAGGCGCCCGGGGGGCCCGACCCTACGAGCAGTACTTC
>NA|TRBD2|TRBJ2-3|TRBV4-2
CASSPPRGSTDTQYF
TGTGCCAGCAGCCCCCCCCGCGGGAGTACAGATACGCAGTATTTT
>NA|NA|TRBJ2-7|TRBV5-1
CASSRGGGGGYEQYF
TGCGCCAGCAGCCGAGGGGGAGGAGGAGGGTACGAGCAGTACTTC
>NA|NA|TRBJ1-1|TRBV12-3/TRBV12-4
CASSLAAENTEAFF
TGTGCCAGCAGTTTGGCGGCTGAGAACACTGAAGCTTTCTTT
>NA|NA|TRBJ2-3|TRBV20-1
CSARAGHGGSDTQYF
TGCAGTGCTAGAGCGGGACACGGAGGTTCAGATACGCAGTATTTT
>NA|NA|TRBJ1-2|TRBV5-6
CASSPRTRLNYGYTF
TGTGCCAGCAGCCCACGGACACGACTCAACTATGGCTACACCTTC
>NA|TRBD1|TRBJ1-6|TRBV9
CASSEGTGWENNSPLHF
TGTGCCAGCAGCGAGGGGACAGGGTGGGAAAATAATTCACCCCTCCACTTT
>once|TRBD1|TRBJ1-2|TRBV7-3
CASSPGDRSNYGYTF
TGTGCCAGCAGCCCAGGGGACAGGTCTAACTATGGCTACACCTTC
>few|NA|TRBJ2-7|TRBV5-1
CASSLTGERAYEQYF
TGCGCCAGCAGCCTTACAGGAGAGCGGGCCTACGAGCAGTACTTC
>NA|NA|TRBJ2-5|TRBV3-1
CASSQDSHQETQYF
TGTGCCAGCAGCCAAGATAGTCACCAAGAGACCCAGTACTTC
>NA|TRBD1|TRBJ2-5|TRBV5-1
CASSLEGASLETQYF
TGCGCCAGCAGCTTGGAGGGGGCTTCTCTGGAGACCCAGTACTTC
>once|NA|TRBJ2-3|TRBV30
CAWSTTGTDTQYF
TGTGCCTGGAGTACGACAGGCACAGATACGCAGTATTTT
>NA|TRBD1|TRBJ2-7|TRBV19
CASWTGASYEQYF
TGTGCCAGTTGGACAGGGGCCTCCTACGAGCAGTACTTC
>NA|NA|TRBJ2-5|TRBV20-1
CSARDYGLTGDSPQYF
TGCAGTGCTAGGGATTACGGTCTCACCGGCGATTCGCCCCAGTACTTC
>NA|NA|TRBJ1-2|TRBV7-2
CASSLDGSNYGYTF
TGTGCCAGCAGCTTAGACGGATCTAACTATGGCTACACCTTC
>NA|NA|TRBJ1-1|TRBV5-1
CASSNRPGGNTEAFF
TGCGCCAGCAGCAATCGTCCGGGGGGCAACACTGAAGCTTTCTTT
>NA|NA|TRBJ2-5|TRBV12-3/TRBV12-4
CASSLIGRKKETQYF
TGTGCCAGCAGTTTAATCGGCAGGAAAAAAGAGACCCAGTACTTC
>NA|TRBD1|TRBJ2-4|TRBV15
CATSSASGTGRLNIQYF
TGTGCCACCAGCAGCGCATCTGGGACAGGGAGGTTAAACATTCAGTACTTC
>NA|TRBD2|TRBJ2-5|TRBV29-1
CSLIAGGETQYF
TGCAGCTTAATAGCGGGAGGGGAGACCCAGTACTTC
>NA|NA|TRBJ2-1|TRBV7-9
CASSNAGEQFF
TGTGCCAGCAGCAACGCTGGGGAGCAGTTCTTC
>NA|TRBD1|TRBJ2-1|TRBV12-3/TRBV12-4
CASSRTGSYNEQFF
TGTGCCAGCAGTCGGACAGGCTCCTACAATGAGCAGTTCTTC
>NA|NA|TRBJ1-6|TRBV12-3/TRBV12-4
CASSLALGVGSPLHF
TGTGCCAGCAGTTTAGCGCTGGGGGTGGGTTCACCCCTCCACTTT
>NA|NA|TRBJ2-3|TRBV11-2
CASSSLGGRAGTDTQYF
TGTGCCAGCAGCTCCCTTGGGGGCAGGGCCGGCACAGATACGCAGTATTTT
>NA|TRBD1|TRBJ2-2|TRBV25-1
CASSETGVGGELFF
TGTGCCAGCAGTGAGACAGGGGTCGGCGGGGAGCTGTTTTTT
>NA|TRBD1|TRBJ2-3|TRBV7-3
CASSQTGTGGDTQYF
TGTGCCAGCAGCCAAACCGGGACAGGGGGAGATACGCAGTATTTT
>NA|NA|TRBJ1-2|TRBV4-1
CASSQVSGSLNGYTF
TGCGCCAGCAGCCAAGTCTCTGGGTCGCTGAATGGCTACACCTTC
>NA|NA|TRBJ2-1|TRBV20-1
CSARGLGSYNEQFF
TGCAGTGCTAGAGGTCTAGGCTCCTACAATGAGCAGTTCTTC
>NA|NA|TRBJ2-7|TRBV19
CASRPQGSRDEQYF
TGTGCCAGTAGACCACAGGGATCTCGCGACGAGCAGTACTTC
>NA|TRBD2|TRBJ2-1|TRBV20-1
CSARGLSYNEQFF
TGCAGTGCTAGGGGACTAAGCTACAATGAGCAGTTCTTC
>NA|TRBD2|TRBJ2-7|TRBV20-1
CSARASTSGTYEQYF
TGCAGTGCTAGGGCCTCGACTAGCGGTACCTACGAGCAGTACTTC
>NA|TRBD2|TRBJ2-7|TRBV3-1
CASSQGLAREQYF
TGTGCCAGCAGCCAAGGACTAGCCAGGGAGCAGTACTTC
>NA|NA|TRBJ1-1|TRBV5-6
CASSPDKGSDTEAFF
TGTGCCAGCAGCCCGGATAAGGGCTCGGACACTGAAGCTTTCTTT
>NA|TRBD2|TRBJ2-7|TRBV3-1
CASSQIAQLAGKYEQYF
TGTGCCAGCAGCCAAATCGCCCAACTAGCGGGAAAATACGAGCAGTACTTC
>NA|NA|TRBJ2-7|TRBV29-1
CSVRGRMAYEQYF
TGCAGCGTTCGCGGACGGATGGCCTACGAGCAGTACTTC
>NA|NA|TRBJ2-3|TRBV9
CASSPAEETQYF
TGTGCCAGCAGCCCCGCCGAGGAGACGCAGTATTTT
>NA|NA|TRBJ1-1|TRBV11-1
CASSQREIMNTEAFF
TGTGCCAGCAGCCAGCGGGAGATTATGAACACTGAAGCTTTCTTT
>NA|TRBD2|TRBJ2-4|TRBV29-1
CSVEGTSGSARAKNIQYF
TGCAGCGTTGAAGGGACTAGCGGGAGTGCTCGGGCCAAAAACATTCAGTACTTC
>NA|TRBD2|TRBJ2-4|TRBV15
CATQRESENIQYF
TGTGCCACCCAGCGGGAGAGCGAAAACATTCAGTACTTC
>NA|NA|TRBJ1-2|TRBV5-6
CATNLPGTDGYTF
TGTGCCACCAACCTTCCAGGGACGGATGGCTACACCTTC
>NA|TRBD2|TRBJ2-7|TRBV30
CAWRGSGRPYEQYF
TGTGCCTGGAGGGGTAGCGGGAGGCCCTACGAGCAGTACTTC
>once|NA|TRBJ2-1|TRBV7-9
CASSLRQYNEQFF
TGTGCCAGCAGCCTGAGACAGTACAATGAGCAGTTCTTC
>NA|NA|TRBJ2-7|TRBV28
CASSRPFLSGQYF
TGTGCCAGCAGTCGCCCGTTCCTATCAGGGCAGTACTTC
>NA|TRBD1|TRBJ1-2|TRBV7-9
CASRENRGFYGYTF
TGTGCCAGCAGGGAAAACAGGGGATTCTATGGCTACACCTTC
>NA|TRBD1|TRBJ1-2|TRBV2
CASSQGVSYGYTF
TGTGCCAGCAGTCAGGGGGTCAGCTATGGCTACACCTTC